This T cell receptor beta chain was sequenced for a study of identical twins. CDR3 length equals 14 residues. V trimming: 2 bases; J trimming: 6 bases; junction bases outside the gene matches: 7. Germline V CDR1 and CDR2: LGHNA, YSLEER. Each cDNA held unique molecular identifiers, and template switching gave it a universal primer site. TCRdb ran MiXCR on the 5' RACE reads and lists one entry per CDR3 protein. This table has a few hundred thousand distinct CDR3 sequences, approximately 10% appearing once. These data were likewise used in another study, on yellow fever vaccine responses in identical twins. That study adds: Vaccine-induced T cell responses in twins were reportedly observed to appear partly convergent, partly personalized.

The source is a woman under 30 in good health. The rearrangement links TRBV4-3 to TRBJ2-7; 7 nucleotides line up with TRBD2. The sample comprised PBMCs. The CDR3 DNA is TGCGCCAGCAGCCAAACTAGCGCGGTAAGCGAGCAGTACTTC. Encoded protein: CASSQTSAVSEQYF.